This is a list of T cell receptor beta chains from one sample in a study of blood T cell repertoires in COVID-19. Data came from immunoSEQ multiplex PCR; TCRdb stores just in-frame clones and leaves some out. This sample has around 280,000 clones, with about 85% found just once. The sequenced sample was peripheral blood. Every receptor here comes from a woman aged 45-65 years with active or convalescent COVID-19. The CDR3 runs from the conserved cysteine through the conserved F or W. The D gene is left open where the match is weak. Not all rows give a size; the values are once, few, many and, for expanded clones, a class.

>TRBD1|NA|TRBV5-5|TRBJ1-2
CASSGQGALMTGYTF
TGTGCCAGCAGCGGGCAGGGGGCGTTAATGACTGGCTACACCTTC
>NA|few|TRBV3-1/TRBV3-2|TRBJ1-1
CASSQRGTEAFF
TGTGCCAGCAGCCAAAGGGGCACTGAAGCTTTCTTT
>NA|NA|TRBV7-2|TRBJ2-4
CASSLASGRMDIQYF
TGTGCCAGCAGCTTAGCTTCCGGGAGAATGGACATTCAGTACTTC
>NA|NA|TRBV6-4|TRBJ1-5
CASRIGRPGDQPQHF
TGTGCCAGCAGAATAGGACGGCCGGGGGATCAGCCCCAGCATTTT
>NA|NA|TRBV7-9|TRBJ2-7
CASSFMDGNYEQYF
TGTGCCAGCAGCTTCATGGACGGGAACTACGAGCAGTACTTC
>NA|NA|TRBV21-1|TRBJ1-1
CASLGGGTEAFF
TGTGCCAGCCTTGGGGGAGGGACTGAAGCTTTCTTT
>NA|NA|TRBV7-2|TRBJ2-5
CASSSGRTQETQYF
TGTGCCAGCAGTTCAGGGCGTACACAAGAGACCCAGTACTTC
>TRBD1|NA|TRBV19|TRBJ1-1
CASSVQGALNTEAFF
TGTGCCAGTAGCGTCCAGGGGGCTTTGAACACTGAAGCTTTCTTT
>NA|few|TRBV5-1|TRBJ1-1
CASSLGGWGGTEAFF
TGCGCCAGCAGCTTGGGGGGCTGGGGAGGGACTGAAGCTTTCTTT
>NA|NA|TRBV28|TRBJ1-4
CASSLVTGSELFF
TGTGCCAGCAGTTTGGTAACAGGGTCAGAGCTGTTTTTT
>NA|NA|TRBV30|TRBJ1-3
CAWSVLGDTGNTIYF
TGTGCCTGGAGTGTATTGGGGGACACTGGAAACACCATATATTTT
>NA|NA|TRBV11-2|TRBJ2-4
CASSLIQGAGNIQYF
TGTGCCAGCAGCTTAATACAGGGTGCGGGAAACATTCAGTACTTC
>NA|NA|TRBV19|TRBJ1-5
CASSPNVIGRYSNQPQHF
TGTGCCAGTAGTCCCAACGTAATAGGGAGATATAGCAATCAGCCCCAGCATTTT
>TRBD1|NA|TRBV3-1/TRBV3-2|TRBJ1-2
CASGDRYGYTF
TGTGCCTCCGGGGACAGGTATGGCTACACCTTC